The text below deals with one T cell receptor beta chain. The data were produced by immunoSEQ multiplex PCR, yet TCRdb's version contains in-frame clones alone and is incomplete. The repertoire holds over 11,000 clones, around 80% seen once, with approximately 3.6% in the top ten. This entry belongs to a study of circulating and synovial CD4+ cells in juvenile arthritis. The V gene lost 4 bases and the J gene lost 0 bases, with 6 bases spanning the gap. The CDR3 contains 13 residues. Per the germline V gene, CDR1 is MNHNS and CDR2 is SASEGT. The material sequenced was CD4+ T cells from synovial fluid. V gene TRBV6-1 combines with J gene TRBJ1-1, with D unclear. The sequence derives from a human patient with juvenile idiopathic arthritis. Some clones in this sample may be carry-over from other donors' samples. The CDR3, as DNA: TGTGCCAGCAGTGTTGAGGTGAACACTGAAGCTTTCTTT. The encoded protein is CASSVEVNTEAFF.